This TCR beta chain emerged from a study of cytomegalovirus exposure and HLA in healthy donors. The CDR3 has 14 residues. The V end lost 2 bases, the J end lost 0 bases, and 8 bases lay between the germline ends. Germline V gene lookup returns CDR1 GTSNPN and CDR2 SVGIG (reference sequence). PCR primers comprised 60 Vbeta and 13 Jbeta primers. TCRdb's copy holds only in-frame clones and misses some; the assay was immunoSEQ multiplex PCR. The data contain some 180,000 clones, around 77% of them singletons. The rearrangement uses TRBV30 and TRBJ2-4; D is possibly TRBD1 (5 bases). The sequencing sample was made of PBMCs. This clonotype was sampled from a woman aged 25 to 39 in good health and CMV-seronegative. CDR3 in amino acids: CAWSMGLAKNIQYF. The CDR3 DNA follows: TGTGCCTGGAGTATGGGGCTAGCCAAAAACATTCAGTACTTC.